The 19 T cell receptor beta chains listed next were all sequenced from one sample in a study of blood T cell repertoires in COVID-19. Measured with immunoSEQ multiplex PCR; TCRdb has only the in-frame clones, and not every one. The sample includes about 210,000 clones, 75% to 85% of them seen just once. The sample comprised PBMCs or T cells enriched from blood (not recorded which). All receptors come from a young man with acute COVID-19.

This chain connects TRBV5-4 to TRBJ2-5, with 12 bases matching TRBD2. Germline V lookup: CDR1 SGHNT, CDR2 YYREEE (reference sequence). The CDR3 has 16 amino acids. J lost 0 bases, V lost 4 bases, and 4 bases had no gene match. CDR3 amino acids: CASSQGTSGYQETQYF. The CDR3 DNA reads as TGTGCCAGCAGCCAAGGGACTAGCGGGTACCAAGAGACCCAGTACTTC.

The chain combines TRBV2 with TRBJ1-6; D might be TRBD1 (6 bases). Germline V gene data show CDR1 as SNHLY and CDR2 as FYNNEI. This CDR3 region has 13 residues. The germline V and J ends were trimmed by 8 bases and 6 bases, with 11 bases remaining between them. The CDR3 loop reads CASCLQGNSPLHF. The CDR3 nucleotides read TGTGCCAGCTGTCTACAGGGTAATTCACCCCTCCACTTT.

The chain employs TRBV7-9 and TRBJ2-3, with D unresolved. The CDR3 contains 16 residues. V was clipped by 0 bases and J by 7 bases, with 17 bases between them. Germline V gene data show CDR1 as SEHNR and CDR2 as FQNEAQ (reference sequence). The DNA of the CDR3 is TGTGCCAGCAGCTTAGCGCCTTCCCTCGCGGAGAATACGCAGTATTTT. Protein: CASSLAPSLAENTQYF.

CDR3 nucleotides: TGTGCCAGCAGCCCAGGAAAAGGCTACACCTTC. Encoded protein: CASSPGKGYTF. The V call is TRBV3-1 (or the pseudogene TRBV3-2), the J call TRBJ1-2; D is uncertain. In germline, CDR1 is LGHDT, CDR2 YNNKEL (reference sequence). V was cut by 4 bases and J by 8 bases, with 8 bases left in between. The CDR3 sequence is 11 residues long.

The V call is TRBV6-5, the J call TRBJ2-1; TRBD2 might be the D (7 bases). This CDR3 is built from 15 residues. The V gene's germline CDR1 is MNHEY and CDR2 SVGAGI. The germline V and J ends were trimmed by 6 bases and 2 bases, with 14 bases remaining between them. The CDR3, as DNA: TGTGCCAGCAGCCCGCCGGGGGGCGCCTACAATGAGCAGTTCTTC. Translation: CASSPPGGAYNEQFF.

This sequence joins TRBV5-1 and TRBJ2-4, with D possibly matching TRBD2 (6 bases). From germline, CDR1 is SGHRS and CDR2 YFSETQ. Trimming left V 1 base short and J 5 bases short, with 10 bases between. The CDR3 is made up of 14 amino acids. The CDR3 DNA reads TGCGCCAGCAGCTTGCCCGGAGGGGAAAACATTCAGTACTTC. As protein: CASSLPGGENIQYF. Variable domain in full (rest from reference TRBV5-1 and TRBJ2-4): KAGVTQTPRYLIKTRGQQVTLSCSPISGHRSVSWYQQTPGQGLQFLFEYFSETQRNKGNFPGRFSGRQFSNSRSEMNVSTLELGDSALYLCASSLPGGENIQYFGAGTRLSVL.

The chain links TRBV27 to TRBJ1-5; no definite D call. V shed 2 bases and J shed 0 bases, with 11 bases lying between them. The CDR3 extends over 16 amino acids. Germline CDR1 and CDR2: MNHEY and SMNVEV (reference sequence). The CDR3 spells CASSLSPHNSNQPQHF. Written as DNA, the CDR3 is TGTGCCAGCAGTTTAAGTCCACATAATAGCAATCAGCCCCAGCATTTT.

V and J are TRBV28 and TRBJ1-2, with a tentative D call TRBD1 (6 bases). V dropped 8 bases and J dropped 4 bases, with 14 bases sitting between them. CDR1 and CDR2 (germline): MDHEN, SYDVKM. The CDR3 has 13 residues. The CDR3 is CASATGGAYGYTF. The CDR3 DNA is TGTGCCAGCGCCACCGGGGGGGCCTATGGCTACACCTTC.

The chain links TRBV19 to TRBJ1-3; D is uncertain. CDR1 and CDR2 (germline): LNHDA, SQIVND (reference sequence). CDR3 length: 16 residues. V was cut by 1 base and J by 0 bases, with 10 bases left in between. CDR3 in amino acids: CASSIAAGYSGNTIYF. The CDR3 DNA sequence: TGTGCCAGTAGTATAGCAGCAGGCTACTCTGGAAACACCATATATTTT.

The genes are TRBV3-1 (or the pseudogene TRBV3-2) and TRBJ2-3; TRBD2 matches 12 bases. J lost 1 base, V lost 0 bases, and 14 bases had no gene match. CDR3 length equals 21 residues. Germline CDR1 reads LGHDT; CDR2 reads YNNKEL (reference sequence). The chain's CDR3 is CASSQERLAGGRIDRTDTQYF. The DNA for the CDR3 is TGTGCCAGCAGCCAAGAAAGGCTAGCGGGGGGGCGGATAGACCGCACAGATACGCAGTATTTT.

This clone was counted once. The V gene is TRBV28, the J gene TRBJ1-2; possibly TRBD1 for D (5 bases). V gave up 6 bases and J gave up 0 bases, with 14 bases separating them. Per germline, CDR1 MDHEN and CDR2 SYDVKM. This CDR3 spans 15 amino acids. CDR3 sequence (DNA): TGTGCCAGCAGCCTAACCGGGACTGCTAACTATGGCTACACCTTC. Protein sequence: CASSLTGTANYGYTF.

The chain links TRBV2 to TRBJ2-1; TRBD2 aligns across 8 bases. Germline V gene data show CDR1 as SNHLY and CDR2 as FYNNEI. The CDR3 sequence is 16 residues long. Trimming at V came to 6 bases and at J to 3 bases, leaving 10 bases not matched to a gene. CDR3 nucleotides: TGTGCCAGCAGCGGGGTCAAGCGGGGGCACTACAATGAGCAGTTCTTC. It is translated as CASSGVKRGHYNEQFF.

V gene TRBV25-1 combines with J gene TRBJ1-1, with a tentative D call TRBD1 (6 bases). Germline V gene lookup returns CDR1 MGHDK and CDR2 SYGVNS. Trimming took off 5 bases at V and 8 bases at J, with 12 bases between the two ends. The CDR3 is 12 residues long. CDR3 in amino acids: CASSSSTGEAFF. CDR3 nucleotide sequence: TGTGCCAGCAGTTCCTCGACAGGAGAAGCTTTCTTT.

V gene TRBV12-5 combines with J gene TRBJ2-2; a possible D gene is TRBD1 (5 bases). The germline V gene encodes CDR1 LGHNT and CDR2 FRNRAP. CDR3 length equals 16 residues. V lost 5 bases to trimming and J lost 1 base, with 14 bases between them. CDR3: CASGTSTGVNTGELFF. CDR3 coding DNA: TGTGCTAGTGGTACCTCTACAGGTGTGAACACCGGGGAGCTGTTTTTT.

The rearrangement links TRBV4-2 to TRBJ2-3; 9 bases align to TRBD2. Trimming at V came to 5 bases and at J to 2 bases, leaving 14 bases not matched to a gene. The CDR3 runs 18 residues. The V gene's germline CDR1 is LGHNA and CDR2 YNFKEQ. The CDR3 region is CASSSPPGGGEFTDTQYF. The CDR3 bases are TGTGCCAGCAGCTCCCCTCCCGGCGGGGGGGAGTTCACAGATACGCAGTATTTT.

This clone showed up just once. The genes are TRBV15 and TRBJ1-4; D gene unclear. CDR1 LNHNV and CDR2 YYDKDF come from the germline V gene (reference sequence). The V and J ends lost 0 bases and 0 bases respectively, with 11 bases between them. The CDR3 contains 17 residues. CDR3 protein: CATSREGAQPTNEKLFF. The CDR3 DNA reads as TGTGCCACCAGCAGAGAAGGAGCGCAGCCAACTAATGAAAAACTGTTTTTT.

This sequence joins TRBV28 and TRBJ2-1; 7 bases are a match to TRBD1. Germline CDR1 MDHEN, CDR2 SYDVKM. V lost 3 bases to trimming and J lost 5 bases; unmatched junction nucleotides: 7. The CDR3 covers 15 residues. The CDR3 reads CASSLMAGGNNEQFF. Here the CDR3 DNA reads TGTGCCAGCAGTTTGATGGCAGGGGGAAACAATGAGCAGTTCTTC. The full variable domain, rest sourced from reference TRBV28 and TRBJ2-1, is DVKVTQSSRYLVKRTGEKVFLECVQDMDHENMFWYRQDPGLGLRLIYFSYDVKMKEKGDIPEGYSVSREKKERFSLILESASTNQTSMYLCASSLMAGGNNEQFFGPGTRLTVL.

The chain carries TRBV19 and TRBJ1-2; TRBD1 matches at 8 bases. Germline V CDR1 and CDR2: LNHDA, SQIVND (reference sequence). The CDR3 runs to 12 residues. With V trimmed by 8 bases and J by 3 bases, 2 bases remained unmatched. The DNA for the CDR3 is TGTGCCAGTGAGGGACAGGACTATGGCTACACCTTC. It codes for CASEGQDYGYTF. Full variable domain (remainder filled in from reference TRBV19 and TRBJ1-2): DGGITQSPKYLFRKEGQNVTLSCEQNLNHDAMYWYRQDPGQGLRLIYYSQIVNDFQKGDIAEGYSVSREKKESFPLTVTSAQKNPTAFYLCASEGQDYGYTFGSGTRLTVV.

J is TRBJ2-7 and V is TRBV6-1, with D possibly matching TRBD2 (6 bases). The CDR3 extends over 13 amino acids. Germline V CDR1 and CDR2: MNHNS, SASEGT. V was clipped by 2 bases and J by 7 bases, with 12 bases between them. The CDR3 DNA reads TGTGCCAGCAGTGAAATTTGGGGAGGAGAGCAGTACTTC. Translating gives CASSEIWGGEQYF.